This T cell receptor beta chain was obtained from a study of technical replicates of blood from a few donors. Trimming took 4 bases from V and 6 from J; bases not matched to a gene: 7. Germline loops: CDR1 SGDLS, CDR2 YYNGEE. The length of the CDR3 is 15 residues. Data came from immunoSEQ multiplex PCR; TCRdb stores just in-frame clones and leaves some out. The table shows more than 65,000 clones, with roughly 89% occurring only once. The sequence was obtained from a human donor in good health. Sequences were obtained from T cells isolated from PBMCs. J is TRBJ2-1 and V is TRBV9; 10 bases line up with TRBD2. CDR3 protein: CASSSSGRGSNEQFF. The CDR3 bases are TGTGCCAGCAGCTCCAGCGGGAGGGGTTCCAATGAGCAGTTCTTC. The complete variable domain, with remaining parts taken from reference TRBV9 and TRBJ2-1, reads DSGVTQTPKHLITATGQRVTLRCSPRSGDLSVYWYQQSLDQGLQFLIQYYNGEERAKGNILERFSAQQFPDLHSELNLSSLELGDSALYFCASSSSGRGSNEQFFGPGTRLTVL.